A selection of T cell receptor beta chains follows, all from one sample in a study of cytomegalovirus exposure and HLA in healthy donors. Profiled with immunoSEQ multiplex PCR; TCRdb holds only in-frame clones, not every one. In the table there are roughly 99,000 clones, 55% to 85% of which are singletons. Input material: PBMCs. The receptors derive from a man aged 25-45 years in good health and CMV-seronegative. The CDR3 runs from the conserved cysteine through the conserved F or W. D genes are given only for firm matches. Clone size is stated in some rows and not others, as once, few, many or a class when expanded.

once	TRBV7-7	-	TRBJ2-1	TGTGCCAGCAGCTTATGGGGCGGTGGAGGGGATGAGCAGTTCTTC	CASSLWGGGGDEQFF
-	TRBV2	TRBD2	TRBJ2-3	TGTGCCAGCAGTGAACGAAGCGGGAGGGTATCAGATACGCAGTATTTT	CASSERSGRVSDTQYF
-	TRBV27	TRBD2	TRBJ2-4	TGTGCCAGCAGTTTATCCTTACTAGCGGCCAAAAACATTCAGTACTTC	CASSLSLLAAKNIQYF
-	TRBV6-1	-	TRBJ1-3	TGTGCCAGCAGGCGGGACTTAAGCTCTGGAAACACCATATATTTT	CASRRDLSSGNTIYF
once	TRBV6-1	-	TRBJ2-2	TGTGCCAGCAGTGAATTCCGTGCAGTGCCCGGGGAGCTGTTTTTT	CASSEFRAVPGELFF
-	TRBV9	TRBD2	TRBJ2-2	TGTGCCAGCAGTGTTTCGGGAGGGTCTTCATTCGGGGAGCTGTTTTTT	CASSVSGGSSFGELFF
-	TRBV7-9	TRBD1	TRBJ2-7	TGTGCCAGCAGTTCTGACAGGGGCTACGAGCAGTACTTC	CASSSDRGYEQYF
once	TRBV18	-	TRBJ1-5	TGTGCCAGCTCACCAACGGGGGGGTGGCAGCCCCAGCATTTT	CASSPTGGWQPQHF
-	TRBV7-8	TRBD1	TRBJ2-7	TGTGCCAGCAGCCGGGACAGGGGAAGATCCGAGCAGTACTTC	CASSRDRGRSEQYF
few	TRBV2	-	TRBJ1-6	TGTGCCAGCGGGCAGTCAAATTCACCCCTCCACTTT	CASGQSNSPLHF
-	TRBV19	TRBD1	TRBJ2-5	TGTGCCAGTAGCGGAAGAAAAACAGGGGGAGAGACCCAGTACTTC	CASSGRKTGGETQYF
few	TRBV5-4	TRBD1	TRBJ2-5	TGTGCCAGCAGCTTGGCCCTTTCCGGGACAGGGGTAGAGACCCAGTACTTC	CASSLALSGTGVETQYF
-	TRBV6-6	-	TRBJ2-1	TGTGCCAGCAGTTACTCGGCCCGCAGGGTGGGGAATGAGCAGTTCTTC	CASSYSARRVGNEQFF
-	TRBV28	-	TRBJ2-5	TGTGCCAGCAGTGGCGGACAGTACGTCCAAGAGACCCAGTACTTC	CASSGGQYVQETQYF
-	TRBV30	-	TRBJ2-7	TGTGCCTGGAGTGTGGAGGGGGCTGGCCCCTACGAGCAGTACTTC	CAWSVEGAGPYEQYF
-	TRBV4-1	TRBD2	TRBJ2-1	TGCGCCAGCAGCCAAGCAGGCGCGGGGGGTTACAATGAGCAGTTCTTC	CASSQAGAGGYNEQFF
-	TRBV28	TRBD1	TRBJ1-6	TGTGCCAGCAGTTCCTCGACAGGGGGGTCACCCCTCCACTTT	CASSSSTGGSPLHF
-	TRBV2	TRBD1	TRBJ1-2	TGTGCCAGCAGTGACGATCGACAGGGAAGCGATGGCTACACCTTC	CASSDDRQGSDGYTF
-	TRBV5-1	-	TRBJ1-4	TGCGCCAGCAGCTTGAGCCCGGGGGGCGGCGTCAATGAAAAACTGTTTTTT	CASSLSPGGGVNEKLFF
-	TRBV6-5	-	TRBJ2-7	TGTGCCAGCAGCCCGGGACTCTCCTACGAGCAGTACTTC	CASSPGLSYEQYF
-	TRBV6-5	-	TRBJ1-5	TGTGCCAGCAGTTACGGCCAGGGGTATCAGCCCCAGCATTTT	CASSYGQGYQPQHF
-	TRBV7-9	TRBD1	TRBJ2-7	TGTGCCAGCAGCTTCGGGACAGCCCTTACCTACGAGCAGTACTTC	CASSFGTALTYEQYF
-	TRBV5-4	TRBD1	TRBJ2-5	TGTGCCAGCAGCTTGGCCCCCGGACAGGAACAAGAGACCCAGTACTTC	CASSLAPGQEQETQYF
-	TRBV5-1	-	TRBJ2-7	TGCGCCAGCAGCTCAGGACAGACTTACGAGCAGTACTTC	CASSSGQTYEQYF
-	TRBV19	-	TRBJ2-2	TGTGCCAGTAGTGGGCCTAGAGGGACCGGGGAGCTGTTTTTT	CASSGPRGTGELFF
-	TRBV6-5	TRBD1	TRBJ2-5	TGTGCCAGCAGTTACCCCGGGACAGGGGGCCACGGGACCCAGTACTTC	CASSYPGTGGHGTQYF
once	TRBV7-8	TRBD2	TRBJ2-1	TGTGCCAGCAGCTTATCGTGGCGGGAGGGTAATGAGCAGTTCTTC	CASSLSWREGNEQFF
-	TRBV5-1	TRBD1	TRBJ2-7	TGCGCCAGCAGCTTGGCCTCGGGACAGGGGTTCCACGAGCAGTACTTC	CASSLASGQGFHEQYF